These 6 T cell receptor beta chains share one sample of origin, sequenced in a study of CXCR3-negative and CXCR3-positive naive CD8 T cells. The TRB libraries of cDNA were built by UMI-labeled 5' RACE. TCRdb reanalyzed the 5' RACE reads and collapses them to one entry per CDR3 protein, without DNA. Recorded for this sample: about 130,000 distinct CDR3 sequences. The sequencing sample was made of naive CXCR3- CD8+ T cells from blood. The subset here: CD45RO-CCR7+CD27+CD95- naive CD8+ T cells lacking CXCR3 (TNR3-). These receptors were collected from a human donor in good health. Some clones in this sample may be carry-over from other donors' samples.

This chain uses TRBV6-1 with TRBJ2-5. Germline V gene data show CDR1 as MNHNS and CDR2 as SASEGT. The CDR3 is 12 residues long. This chain's CDR3 is CASSEGVETQYF.

This sequence joins TRBV4-3 and TRBJ1-1; TCRdb's D call, TRBD1, is unchecked because there is no DNA. From germline, CDR1 is LGHNA and CDR2 YSLEER. The CDR3 is 13 amino acids. The CDR3 protein is CASSQNGGTEAFF.

The rearrangement links TRBV28 to TRBJ1-4; TCRdb indicates TRBD1, and absent DNA this call remains unverified. CDR3 length: 15 residues. Germline V gives CDR1 MDHEN, CDR2 SYDVKM. CDR3 residues: CASSFRGALWEKLFF.

The V call is TRBV21-1, the J call TRBJ2-1; TCRdb's assignment of TRBD2 cannot be checked, as there is no DNA. TRBV21-1 is labeled a pseudogene. The length of the CDR3 is 16 residues. The CDR3: CASIPSPEGSYNEQFF.

The chain combines TRBV29-1 with TRBJ1-2; TCRdb designates TRBD1, a call that cannot be tested without DNA. This CDR3 contains 13 residues. In germline, CDR1 is SQVTM, CDR2 ANQGSEA. The chain's CDR3 is CSGGQETNYGYTF.

The chain employs TRBV12-3 or TRBV12-4 and TRBJ2-1; TCRdb calls TRBD2, which cannot be checked without DNA. CDR3 length: 14 residues. CDR3: CASSWGLALYEQFF.